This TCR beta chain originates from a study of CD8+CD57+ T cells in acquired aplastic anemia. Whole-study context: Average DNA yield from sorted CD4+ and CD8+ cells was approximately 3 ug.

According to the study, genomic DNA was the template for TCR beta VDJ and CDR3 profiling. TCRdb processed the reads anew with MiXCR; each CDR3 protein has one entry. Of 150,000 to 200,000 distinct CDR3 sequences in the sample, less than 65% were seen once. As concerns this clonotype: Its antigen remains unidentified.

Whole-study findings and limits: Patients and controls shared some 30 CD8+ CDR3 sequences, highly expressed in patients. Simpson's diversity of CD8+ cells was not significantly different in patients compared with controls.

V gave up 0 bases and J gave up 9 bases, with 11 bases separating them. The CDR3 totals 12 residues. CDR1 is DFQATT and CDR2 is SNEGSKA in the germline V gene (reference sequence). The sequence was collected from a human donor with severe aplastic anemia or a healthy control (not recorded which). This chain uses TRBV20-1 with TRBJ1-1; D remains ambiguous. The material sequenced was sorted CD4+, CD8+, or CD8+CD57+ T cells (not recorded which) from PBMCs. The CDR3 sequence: CSARDPGSKAFF. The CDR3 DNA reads TGCAGTGCTAGAGATCCCGGCTCGAAAGCTTTCTTT.